A single sample gave rise to the 14 T cell receptor beta chains below, sequenced in a study of cytomegalovirus exposure and HLA in healthy donors. PCR was performed using 60 Vbeta and 13 Jbeta primers. Only in-frame clones appear in the TCRdb table, and some are missing; sequencing was by immunoSEQ multiplex PCR. Here the sample spans under 100,000 clones, around 9.1% being singletons. Input material: PBMCs. The receptors were gathered from a man in his 60s in good health and CMV-seropositive.

The chain uses TRBV18 and TRBJ2-6, with D tentatively TRBD1 (5 bases). V was trimmed by 4 bases and J by 3 bases, leaving 13 bases between them. The CDR3 is 16 residues long. Germline lookup yields CDR1 KGHSH and CDR2 LQKENI. CDR3 sequence: CASSRTPSLGANVLTF. CDR3 nucleotides: TGTGCCAGCTCACGGACACCCTCACTTGGGGCCAACGTCCTGACTTTC.

The DNA of the CDR3 is TGTGCCAGCAGTTTGGGCCACACAGTGGGGACCCAGTACTTC. It yields the protein CASSLGHTVGTQYF. The chain recombines TRBV27 with TRBJ2-5; D unclear. Per the germline V gene, CDR1 is MNHEY and CDR2 is SMNVEV (reference sequence). The CDR3 has 14 residues. V lost 3 bases and J 7 bases, leaving 15 bases between the germline ends.

J is TRBJ2-7 and V is TRBV5-4; 9 bases fit TRBD2. The CDR3 spans 16 residues. Germline loops: CDR1 SGHNT, CDR2 YYREEE (reference sequence). Unmatched junction bases numbered 7, after V lost 0 bases and J lost 3 bases. The CDR3 bases are TGTGCCAGCAGCTTGGAAGGCGGGAGGGCCTTCTACGAGCAGTACTTC. Translation: CASSLEGGRAFYEQYF.

This clone was recorded a few times. The chain couples TRBV11-2 to TRBJ1-3; D remains unclear. Germline lookup yields CDR1 SGHAT and CDR2 FQNNGV. Trimming removed 1 base from V and 1 base from J, with 11 bases in between. The CDR3 runs 16 residues. Here the CDR3 DNA reads TGTGCCAGCAGCTTAGCCGCCCAGTCTTCTGGAAACACCATATATTTT. It is translated as CASSLAAQSSGNTIYF.

The chain is built from TRBV7-2 and TRBJ2-1; 11 bases match TRBD2. Per germline, CDR1 SGHTA and CDR2 FQGNSA. After removal of 5 bases from V and 3 bases from J, the junction contained 9 bases not matched to a gene. The CDR3 covers 17 residues. CDR3 loop: CASSGTSGSALYNEQFF. The CDR3 bases are TGTGCCAGCAGCGGAACTAGCGGGAGTGCCCTCTACAATGAGCAGTTCTTC.

This clone was observed a handful of times. J is TRBJ1-2 and V is TRBV28; D is unclear. The CDR3 sequence is 13 residues long. Germline V gene sequence: CDR1 MDHEN, CDR2 SYDVKM. V lost 2 bases to trimming and J lost 5 bases, with 9 bases between them. In DNA form, the CDR3 reads TGTGCCAGCAGTTTAGACGGAGATTATGGCTACACCTTC. Translation gives CASSLDGDYGYTF.

Only a few counts were recorded for this clone. V is TRBV10-3 and J is TRBJ1-1; D possibly corresponds to TRBD1 (5 bases). Germline V gives CDR1 ENHRY, CDR2 SYGVKD. This CDR3 comprises 16 residues. V lost 4 bases and J lost 5, with 20 bases in between. CDR3 loop: CAISGGDPTGGTEAFF. In DNA form, the CDR3 reads TGTGCCATCAGTGGGGGGGACCCAACGGGGGGGACTGAAGCTTTCTTT.

The table lists this clone with a few counts. This sequence joins TRBV13 and TRBJ2-5, with TRBD1 identical over 8 bases. V gave up 6 bases and J gave up 1 base; unmatched junction bases: 4. This CDR3 is built from 14 residues. Per the germline V gene, CDR1 is PRHDT and CDR2 is FYEKMQ (reference sequence). CDR3 DNA sequence: TGTGCCAGCAGAGGACAGGGCACCCAAGAGACCCAGTACTTC. Its translation: CASRGQGTQETQYF.

There are a few counts of this clone. The V and J genes are TRBV29-1 and TRBJ1-1, with D maybe TRBD1 (6 bases). Germline V lookup: CDR1 SQVTM, CDR2 ANQGSEA. Trimming left V 7 bases short and J 4 bases short, with 16 bases between. This CDR3 is built from 13 residues. The CDR3 here is CSGVVGASTEAFF. The CDR3 region has the DNA TGCAGCGGGGTGGTGGGGGCCAGCACTGAAGCTTTCTTT.

The chain links TRBV29-1 to TRBJ1-5, with 7 bases lining up with TRBD1. The CDR3 is 14 amino acids. With V trimmed by 5 bases and J by 5 bases, 9 bases remained unmatched. Germline loops: CDR1 SQVTM, CDR2 ANQGSEA. For the CDR3, the DNA is TGCAGCGTTCGAACCGGGACAGATGATCAGCCCCAGCATTTT. Its protein product is CSVRTGTDDQPQHF.

The table lists this clone with a few counts. V and J are TRBV11-2 and TRBJ2-5; TRBD2 matches 8 bases. The CDR3 extends over 16 amino acids. Per germline, CDR1 SGHAT and CDR2 FQNNGV. The trim removed 0 bases at V and 0 bases at J, leaving 3 bases unmatched. DNA of the CDR3: TGTGCCAGCAGCTTAGATTTAGCGGGATACCAAGAGACCCAGTACTTC. Translation gives CASSLDLAGYQETQYF.

The CDR3 nucleotides are TGTGCCAGCAGTTTATTGGGGACAGGGGACTCTGGGGCCAACGTCCTGACTTTC. Its translation: CASSLLGTGDSGANVLTF. This sequence joins TRBV27 and TRBJ2-6, with TRBD1 matching over 10 bases. CDR1 is MNHEY, CDR2 SMNVEV, per germline (reference sequence). There are 18 residues in the CDR3. After removal of 1 base from V and 0 bases from J, the junction contained 3 bases not matched to a gene.

A few counts support this clone. The rearrangement links TRBV25-1 to TRBJ2-4; 9 positions agree with TRBD1. CDR3 length equals 16 residues. Germline values: CDR1 MGHDK, CDR2 SYGVNS. After removal of 6 bases from V and 9 bases from J, the junction contained 15 bases not matched to a gene. CDR3 in DNA: TGTGCCAGCAGACGTGGGGGGACAGGGAGAGGCAGCATTCAGTACTTC. This encodes CASRRGGTGRGSIQYF.

This clone was seen more than once but under ten times. The V and J genes are TRBV5-4 and TRBJ2-5; TRBD1 agrees at 7 bases. This CDR3 comprises 14 residues. With 5 bases clipped from V and 4 bases from J, the junction kept 8 bases outside the gene matches. Germline CDR1 reads SGHNT; CDR2 reads YYREEE (reference sequence). CDR3 in DNA: TGTGCCAGCAGGTCCGGGACAGTGACAGAGACCCAGTACTTC. This translates into CASRSGTVTETQYF.